This T cell receptor (beta chain) was captured in a study of graft-versus-host responses after intestinal transplantation. Across the whole study: Each recipient received a multivisceral, liver-intestinal, or isolated intestinal graft. Regarding the study as a whole: There was an association between peak levels of circulating GvH clones and early post-transplant HvG declines. Recipient-marrow GvH clones were detected, some having first appeared in ileum or blood.

Details on this clone: As yet, its antigen is unknown.

Data came from immunoSEQ multiplex PCR; TCRdb stores just in-frame clones and leaves some out. The repertoire includes 60,000 to 80,000 clones, 90% of them detected once, and approximately 1.2% sits in the top ten. The material sequenced was unstimulated CD8+ T cells sorted from spleen or lymph node cells, taken before intestinal transplant. This clonotype was obtained from a human donor who received an intestinal transplant.

CDR3 DNA sequence: TGTGCCAGCAGCCCCCGCGGGACTAGCGGGGGGCCTAAAAACACAGATACGCAGTATTTT. This translates into CASSPRGTSGGPKNTDTQYF. The genes are TRBV13 and TRBJ2-3; TRBD2 matches 15 bases. This CDR3 region has 20 residues. The junction had 14 bases not matched to a gene; V was cut back by 5 bases and J by 2 bases. In germline, CDR1 is PRHDT, CDR2 FYEKMQ (reference sequence).